This T cell receptor (beta chain) was sequenced for a study of cytomegalovirus exposure and HLA in healthy donors (dated by TCRdb to about 2017). Describing the broader study: The 500 to 800 repertoires of the first cohort and the 95 to 150 validation repertoires were produced on the same platform, according to a later analysis. To predict cytomegalovirus infection status, the study combined high-throughput TCR immunosequencing, statistical association of individual TCRs with disease status, and machine learning. Besides the first cohort of 500 to 700 subjects, a separate validation cohort made up of 120 different subjects was used. The study aimed to test whether cataloging public T cell receptors could reveal signatures of past pathogen exposure.

In the case of this clone: Its target antigen remains unknown. Base qualities are not at hand, and no much larger clone is one base apart.

Libraries were prepared through the immunoSEQ multiplex PCR assay. For the original study's pipeline: To diagnose cytomegalovirus status from the catalog of TCR beta chain sequences, a statistical classification framework was built. TCRdb took over this immuneACCESS table, retaining in-frame rearrangements with V and J assigned. Such tables are incomplete; in checked studies, under half of the missing clones stem from an unresolved V gene, and the remainder is unexplained. V, J and clone size are taken as reported in that table, and D and trimming were inferred from the DNA itself. The sample yields some 80,000 clones; approximately 96% were counted once. 1.3% of the sample lies in the top ten. Trimming removed 3 bases from V and 2 bases from J, leaving 11 bases between the germline ends. Taken from the germline V gene (reference sequence), the CDR1 and CDR2 loops are LNHNV and YYDKDF. The CDR3 sequence holds 15 residues, the cysteine and phenylalanine included. The CDR3 DNA has 45 bases and is translated from base 1.

The donors belonged to the validation cohort of approximately 130 subjects, which was separate from the approximately 660-subject first cohort. Points the paper makes about the study in general: The classifier was reported to diagnose cytomegalovirus status with high specificity and sensitivity in both the original cohort and the validation cohort. In the study, 150 to 200 TCR beta chains were listed as associated with cytomegalovirus. The authors suggested that the approach could potentially be extended to other disease states and immunological phenotypes. Most TCR sequences were seen in very few donors, while some public TCRs were found in many individuals. Of the cluster scores, 90% to 95% were above 0 in a later analysis, which found that TCRs clustered in the first cohort also tended to co-occur in the 95 to 150 validation repertoires. A few of the identified cytomegalovirus-associated TCR beta chains were confirmed in vitro to be specific for cytomegalovirus antigens. A later analysis had no HLA typing for the validation cohort, so co-occurrence there was scored across all 130 or so repertoires.

Sample: PBMCs. The clonotype comes from a woman aged 18-29 years in good health and CMV-seronegative. The rearranged segments are TRBV15 and TRBJ1-5, with the D gene uncertain. The CDR3 region reads CATSRPGIGNQPQHF. The base sequence is TGTGCCACCAGCAGGCCGGGAATTGGCAATCAGCCCCAGCATTTT.